This T cell receptor beta chain comes out of a study of control samples from healthy donors and cancer patients. Assay: immunoSEQ multiplex PCR; the TCRdb copy retains only in-frame clones and omits some. The sample gives 95,000 to 150,000 clones, roughly 87% of which show up once; around 1.8% is in the top ten. This CDR3 spans 13 amino acids. Germline V lookup: CDR1 SNHLY, CDR2 FYNNEI. The V end was cut by 7 bases, the J end by 3 bases, with 10 bases between. The sample consisted of blood. The chain combines TRBV2 with TRBJ1-3, with D unresolved. The TCR originated in a man between 18 and 29 years old in good health. The CDR3 sequence: CASMPTVGNTIYF. DNA for the CDR3: TGTGCCAGCATGCCGACTGTTGGAAACACCATATATTTT.